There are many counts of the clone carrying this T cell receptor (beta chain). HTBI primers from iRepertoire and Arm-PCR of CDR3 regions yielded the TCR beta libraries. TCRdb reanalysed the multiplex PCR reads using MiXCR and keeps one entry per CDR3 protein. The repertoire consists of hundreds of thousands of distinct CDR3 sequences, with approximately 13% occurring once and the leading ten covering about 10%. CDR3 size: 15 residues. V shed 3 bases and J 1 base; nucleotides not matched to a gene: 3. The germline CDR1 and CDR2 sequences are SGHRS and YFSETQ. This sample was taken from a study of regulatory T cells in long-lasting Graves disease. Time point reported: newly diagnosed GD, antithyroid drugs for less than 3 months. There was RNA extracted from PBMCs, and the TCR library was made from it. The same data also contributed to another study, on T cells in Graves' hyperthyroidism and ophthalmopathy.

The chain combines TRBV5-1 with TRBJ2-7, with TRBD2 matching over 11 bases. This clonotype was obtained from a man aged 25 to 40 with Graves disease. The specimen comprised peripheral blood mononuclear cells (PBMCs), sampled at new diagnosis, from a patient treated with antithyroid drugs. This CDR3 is CASSSLAGGSYEQYF. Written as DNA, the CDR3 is TGCGCCAGCAGCTCCCTAGCGGGAGGATCCTACGAGCAGTACTTC.